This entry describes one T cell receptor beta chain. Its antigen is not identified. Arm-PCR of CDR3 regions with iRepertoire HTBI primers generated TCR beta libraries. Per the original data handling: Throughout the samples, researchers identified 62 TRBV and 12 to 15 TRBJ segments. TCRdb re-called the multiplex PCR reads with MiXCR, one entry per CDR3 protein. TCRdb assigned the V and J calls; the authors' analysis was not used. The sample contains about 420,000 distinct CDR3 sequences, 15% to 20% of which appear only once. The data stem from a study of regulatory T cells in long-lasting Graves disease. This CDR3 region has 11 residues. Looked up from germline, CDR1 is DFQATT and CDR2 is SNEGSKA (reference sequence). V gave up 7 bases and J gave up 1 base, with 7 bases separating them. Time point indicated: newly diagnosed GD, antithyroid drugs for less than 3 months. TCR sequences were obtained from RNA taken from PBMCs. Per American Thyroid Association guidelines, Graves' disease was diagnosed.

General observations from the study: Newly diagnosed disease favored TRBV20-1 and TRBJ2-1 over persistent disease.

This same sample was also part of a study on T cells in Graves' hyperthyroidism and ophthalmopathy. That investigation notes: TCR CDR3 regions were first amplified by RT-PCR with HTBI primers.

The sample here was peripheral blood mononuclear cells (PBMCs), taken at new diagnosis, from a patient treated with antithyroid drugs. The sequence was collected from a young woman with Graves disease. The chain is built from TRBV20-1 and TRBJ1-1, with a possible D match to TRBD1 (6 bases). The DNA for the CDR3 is TGCAGTGGGACAGCGAACACTGAAGCTTTCTTT. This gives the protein CSGTANTEAFF.